A single sample gave rise to the 8 T cell receptor beta chains below, sequenced in a study of post-analysis software for immune sequencing data. The study, taken as a whole, reports: Elevated frequency relative to controls characterized roughly five TRBV segments in patients, TRBV5-6, TRBV5-1 and TRBV20-1 among them.

For these TCRs, the target antigens are not known. The TCR beta cDNA libraries carried unique molecular identifiers. Via MiXCR, TCRdb re-called the PCR reads, giving one row per CDR3 protein. The profile shows roughly 800,000 distinct CDR3 sequences, 53% of them singletons. Sequenced sample: blood. The receptors were gathered from a girl between 5 and 17 years old with multiple sclerosis.

The genes are TRBV12-3 or TRBV12-4 and TRBJ1-1; 9 nucleotides align to TRBD1. The CDR3 is 19 amino acids. V dropped 5 bases and J dropped 0; count of bases not matched to a gene: 16. The CDR3 reads CASSPQGTGFYYMNTEAFF. CDR3 coding DNA: TGTGCCAGCAGTCCCCAAGGGACAGGGTTTTACTACATGAACACTGAAGCTTTCTTT.

This clonotype was seen just once. This sequence joins TRBV28 and TRBJ2-7; maybe TRBD2 (6 bases). The CDR3 is 14 residues long. Trimming shortened V by 7 bases and J by 0 bases, and 13 bases separated the two germline ends. Germline CDR1 is MDHEN and CDR2 is SYDVKM. Here the CDR3 DNA reads TGTGCCAGCACCCCCGGCGGGGTCTCCTACGAGCAGTACTTC. Encoded protein: CASTPGGVSYEQYF.

The V and J genes are TRBV7-2 and TRBJ2-7; D might be TRBD2 (5 bases). CDR3 length: 16 amino acids. V dropped 5 bases and J dropped 2 bases, with 19 bases sitting between them. Germline V CDR1 and CDR2: SGHTA, FQGNSA. This chain's CDR3 is CASSRNGGSATYEQYF. The CDR3 DNA reads TGTGCCAGCAGCCGTAATGGCGGGTCCGCAACCTACGAGCAGTACTTC.

This clonotype was picked up a small number of times. The chain carries TRBV3-1 and TRBJ2-5, with D unclear. Deletions cut 1 base from V and 5 bases from J, with 17 bases between. The CDR3 spans 16 residues. The germline gives CDR1 LGHDT, CDR2 YNNKEL (reference sequence). The CDR3 bases are TGTGCCAGCAGCCAAGTTCGTCTGGCGATCCGGGAGACCCAGTACTTC. It yields the protein CASSQVRLAIRETQYF.

This clonotype was picked up many times. The V gene is TRBV15, the J gene TRBJ2-7; D is uncertain. Germline V CDR1 and CDR2: LNHNV, YYDKDF (reference sequence). This CDR3 has 13 residues. Trimming pared 0 bases from V and 3 bases from J, leaving 6 bases between. The chain's CDR3 is CATSRDRGYEQYF. CDR3 in DNA: TGTGCCACCAGCAGAGATCGCGGCTACGAGCAGTACTTC.

This clonotype was picked up a small number of times. The rearrangement joins TRBV29-1 to TRBJ2-5; TRBD2 might be the D (7 bases). The V end lost 6 bases, the J end lost 5 bases, and 16 bases lay between the germline ends. In germline, CDR1 is SQVTM, CDR2 ANQGSEA. CDR3 length: 13 residues. As DNA, the CDR3 is TGCAGCGTGGACGAGGGGGGGGCGGAGACCCAGTACTTC. Residues: CSVDEGGAETQYF.

A few counts support this clonotype. This sequence joins TRBV29-1 and TRBJ2-1, with TRBD1 matching over 7 bases. The germline CDR1 and CDR2 sequences are SQVTM and ANQGSEA. The V gene end was trimmed by 0 bases and the J gene end by 4 bases; junction bases not matched to a gene: 3. This CDR3 is built from 14 residues. The CDR3 bases are TGCAGCGTTGAAGAGGGACAGTCTTACAATGAGCAGTTCTTC. This gives the protein CSVEEGQSYNEQFF.

This rearrangement joins TRBV3-1 to TRBJ2-1; 10 bases agree with TRBD2. CDR3 size: 13 residues. Trimming took 8 bases from V and 9 from J; bases not matched to a gene: 7. CDR1 is LGHDT and CDR2 is YNNKEL in the germline V gene (reference sequence). The CDR3 spells CASQAGGLGEQFF. For the CDR3, the DNA is TGTGCCAGCCAAGCGGGGGGGCTTGGTGAGCAGTTCTTC.